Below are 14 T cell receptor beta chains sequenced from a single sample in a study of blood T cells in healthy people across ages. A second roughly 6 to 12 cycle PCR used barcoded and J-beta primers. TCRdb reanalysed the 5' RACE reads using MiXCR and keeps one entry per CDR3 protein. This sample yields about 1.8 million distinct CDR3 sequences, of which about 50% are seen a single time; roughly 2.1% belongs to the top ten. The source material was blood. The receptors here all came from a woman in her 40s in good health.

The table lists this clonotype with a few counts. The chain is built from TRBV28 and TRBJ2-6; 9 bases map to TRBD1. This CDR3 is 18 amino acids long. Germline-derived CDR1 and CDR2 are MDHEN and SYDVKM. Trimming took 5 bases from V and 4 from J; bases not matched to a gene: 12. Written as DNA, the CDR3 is TGTGCCAGCAGTCCACCTACCGGACAGGGGCCAGGGGCCAACGTCCTGACTTTC. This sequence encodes CASSPPTGQGPGANVLTF.

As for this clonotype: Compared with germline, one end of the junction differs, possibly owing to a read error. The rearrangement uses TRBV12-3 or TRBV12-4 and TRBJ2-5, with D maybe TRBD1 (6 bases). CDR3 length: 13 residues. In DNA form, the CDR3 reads TGTACCAGCTCCCCGACAGGCCAAGAGACCCAGTACTTC. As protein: CTSSPTGQETQYF.

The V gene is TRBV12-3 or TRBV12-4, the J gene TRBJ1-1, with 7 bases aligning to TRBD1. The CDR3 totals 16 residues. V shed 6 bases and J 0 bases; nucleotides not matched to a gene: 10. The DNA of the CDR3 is TGTGCCAGCAGGCGACGGGACAGATACATGAACACTGAAGCTTTCTTT. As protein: CASRRRDRYMNTEAFF.

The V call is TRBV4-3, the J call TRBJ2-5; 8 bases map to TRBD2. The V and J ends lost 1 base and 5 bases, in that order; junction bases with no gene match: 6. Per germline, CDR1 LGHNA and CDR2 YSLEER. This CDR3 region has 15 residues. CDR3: CASSQARGGWETQYF. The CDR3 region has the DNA TGCGCCAGCAGCCAAGCACGGGGGGGGTGGGAGACCCAGTACTTC.

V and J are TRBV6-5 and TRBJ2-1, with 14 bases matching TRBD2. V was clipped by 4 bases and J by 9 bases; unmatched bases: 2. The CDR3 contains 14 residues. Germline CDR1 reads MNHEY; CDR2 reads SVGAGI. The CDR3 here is CASSWTSGGLEQFF. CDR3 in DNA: TGTGCCAGCAGTTGGACTAGCGGGGGGCTTGAGCAGTTCTTC.

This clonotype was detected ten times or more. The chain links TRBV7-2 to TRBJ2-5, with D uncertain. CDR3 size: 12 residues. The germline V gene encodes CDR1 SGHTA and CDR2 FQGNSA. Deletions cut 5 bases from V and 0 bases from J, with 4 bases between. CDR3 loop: CASSAYQETQYF. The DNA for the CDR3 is TGTGCCAGCAGCGCCTACCAAGAGACCCAGTACTTC.

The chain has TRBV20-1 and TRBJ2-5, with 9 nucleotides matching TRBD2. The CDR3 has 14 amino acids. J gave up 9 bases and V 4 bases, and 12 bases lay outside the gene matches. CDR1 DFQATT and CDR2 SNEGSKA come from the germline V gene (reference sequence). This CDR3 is CSAIAPSSGTSQYF. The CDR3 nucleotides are TGCAGTGCTATTGCCCCCTCTAGCGGGACCTCCCAGTACTTC.

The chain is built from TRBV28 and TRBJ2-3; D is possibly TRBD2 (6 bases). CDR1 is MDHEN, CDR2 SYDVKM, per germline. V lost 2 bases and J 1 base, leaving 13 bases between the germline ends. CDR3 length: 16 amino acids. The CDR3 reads CASSLGSGPRTDTQYF. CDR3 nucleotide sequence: TGTGCCAGCAGTTTAGGGAGCGGGCCCCGCACAGATACGCAGTATTTT.

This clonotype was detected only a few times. The CDR3 here is CATAGSPYEQYF. The CDR3 DNA sequence: TGTGCCACAGCGGGGAGTCCTTACGAGCAGTACTTC. The V gene is TRBV6-2 or TRBV6-3, the J gene TRBJ2-4, with 7 positions matching TRBD2. The end of the DNA is better explained by TRBJ2-7, so the J call may be wrong. Germline values: CDR1 MNHEY, CDR2 SVGEGT. The CDR3 extends over 12 amino acids.

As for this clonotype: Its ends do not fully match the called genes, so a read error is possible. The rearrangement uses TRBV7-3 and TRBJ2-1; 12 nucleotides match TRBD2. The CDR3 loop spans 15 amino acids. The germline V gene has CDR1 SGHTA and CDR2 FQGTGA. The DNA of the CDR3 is TGCGCCAGCAGCCATCGACTAGCGGGGGCTAGTGAGCAGTTCTTC. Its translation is CASSHRLAGASEQFF.

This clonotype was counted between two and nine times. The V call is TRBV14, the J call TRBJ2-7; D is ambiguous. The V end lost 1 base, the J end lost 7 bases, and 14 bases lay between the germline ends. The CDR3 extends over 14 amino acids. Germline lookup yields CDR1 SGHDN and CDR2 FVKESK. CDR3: CASSQVYRVGEQYF. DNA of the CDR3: TGTGCCAGCAGCCAAGTCTATAGGGTAGGGGAGCAGTACTTC.

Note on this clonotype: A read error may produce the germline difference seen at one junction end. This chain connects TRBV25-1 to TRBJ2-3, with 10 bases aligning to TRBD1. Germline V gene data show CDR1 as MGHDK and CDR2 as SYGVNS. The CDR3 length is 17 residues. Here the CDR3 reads CVSSAWTGGHGTDTQYF. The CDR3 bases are TGTGTCAGCAGTGCTTGGACAGGGGGTCACGGAACAGATACGCAGTATTTT.

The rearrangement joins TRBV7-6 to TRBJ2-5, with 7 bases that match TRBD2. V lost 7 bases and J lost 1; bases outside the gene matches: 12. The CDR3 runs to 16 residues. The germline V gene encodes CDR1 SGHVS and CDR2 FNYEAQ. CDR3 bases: TGTGCCAGCATCAATCTAGGGAGCGGGGCCCAAGAGACCCAGTACTTC. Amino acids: CASINLGSGAQETQYF.

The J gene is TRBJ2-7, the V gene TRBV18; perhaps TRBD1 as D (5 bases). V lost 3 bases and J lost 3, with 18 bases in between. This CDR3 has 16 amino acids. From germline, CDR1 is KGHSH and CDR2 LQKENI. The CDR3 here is CASSPGPGKGIYEQYF. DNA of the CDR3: TGTGCCAGCTCACCGGGCCCAGGGAAGGGGATCTACGAGCAGTACTTC.